This is a list of T cell receptor beta chains from one sample in a study of blood T cell repertoires in COVID-19. The protocol was immunoSEQ multiplex PCR, while the TCRdb copy is restricted to in-frame clones and leaves out a portion. The top ten hold 10% to 13% of the sample, which has roughly 150,000 clones, less than 85% seen once. The sample comprised peripheral blood. The source is a woman at least 80 years old with active or convalescent COVID-19. Both conserved end residues are part of each CDR3. D genes are given only for firm matches. Rows may omit the clone size; those that give it use once, few, many or a size class.

>TRBD1|TRBJ1-1|NA|TRBV9
CASSAPRGVNTEAFF
TGTGCCAGCAGCGCACCCAGGGGGGTGAACACTGAAGCTTTCTTT
>NA|TRBJ2-1|NA|TRBV7-3
CASSPGVADRYNEQFF
TGTGCCAGCAGCCCGGGGGTAGCGGACAGGTACAATGAGCAGTTCTTC
>NA|TRBJ2-2|NA|TRBV7-8
CASSLGADNTGELFF
TGTGCCAGCAGCTTAGGCGCGGATAACACCGGGGAGCTGTTTTTT
>TRBD1|TRBJ1-3|once|TRBV7-9
CASSLLGQGAGNTIYF
TGTGCCAGCAGCTTATTGGGACAGGGGGCTGGAAACACCATATATTTT
>TRBD1|TRBJ2-3|NA|TRBV2
CASSGGQPGDTQYF
TGTGCCAGCAGTGGGGGACAGCCAGGGGATACGCAGTATTTT
>NA|TRBJ2-2|NA|TRBV5-1
CASSLETAGSPRELFF
TGCGCCAGCAGCTTGGAGACTGCGGGGTCCCCCCGGGAGCTGTTTTTT
>NA|TRBJ2-7|NA|TRBV5-8
CASSPAGGRAYEQYF
TGTGCCAGCAGCCCTGCCGGAGGGCGCGCCTACGAGCAGTACTTC
>TRBD2|TRBJ2-3|NA|TRBV24-1
CATSDPKPGTSRTDTQYF
TGTGCCACCAGTGACCCGAAACCGGGGACTAGTCGAACAGATACGCAGTATTTT
>TRBD1|TRBJ1-5|NA|TRBV18
CASSPTGGDQPQHF
TGTGCCAGCTCACCGACAGGGGGGGACCAGCCCCAGCATTTT
>NA|TRBJ1-1|once|TRBV5-1
CASSLSTLRSEAFF
TGCGCCAGCAGCTTGTCAACGCTGAGGTCTGAAGCTTTCTTT
>NA|TRBJ2-6|NA|TRBV5-6
CASSFLGANVLTF
TGTGCCAGCAGCTTCCTTGGGGCCAACGTCCTGACTTTC
>TRBD2|TRBJ2-7|NA|TRBV4-1
CASSQGRTSGPIYEQYF
TGCGCCAGCAGCCAAGGTCGGACTAGCGGGCCTATCTACGAGCAGTACTTC
>NA|TRBJ1-2|NA|TRBV10-1
CASSEPKEVNYGYTF
TGCGCCAGCAGTGAGCCGAAGGAGGTTAACTATGGCTACACCTTC
>TRBD1|TRBJ1-1|few|TRBV9
CASSALNRGKNTEAFF
TGTGCCAGCAGCGCACTCAACAGGGGGAAGAACACTGAAGCTTTCTTT
>TRBD2|TRBJ2-1|NA|TRBV9
CASSVLGLVGNNEQFF
TGTGCCAGCAGCGTATTGGGACTAGTAGGGAACAATGAGCAGTTCTTC
>TRBD2|TRBJ2-5|NA|TRBV9
CASSTRTSGSGETQYF
TGTGCCAGCAGCACCCGGACTAGCGGGAGTGGAGAGACCCAGTACTTC
>NA|TRBJ2-6|NA|TRBV5-1
CASSLGAGPSGANVLTF
TGCGCCAGCAGCTTGGGGGCGGGTCCCTCTGGGGCCAACGTCCTGACTTTC
>NA|TRBJ1-1|NA|TRBV9
CASSVVGGTTEAFF
TGTGCCAGCAGCGTAGTCGGAGGGACCACTGAAGCTTTCTTT
>NA|TRBJ1-2|NA|TRBV7-9
CASSPLGWVPYGYTF
TGTGCCAGCAGCCCTCTAGGTTGGGTACCTTATGGCTACACCTTC
>TRBD1|TRBJ2-1|NA|TRBV5-1
CASSLGQGNEQFF
TGCGCCAGCAGCTTGGGACAGGGCAATGAGCAGTTCTTC
>TRBD1|TRBJ1-1|once|TRBV12-5
CASGLVLSTTTRDRVNTEAFF
TGTGCTAGTGGTTTGGTACTAAGCACCACCACGCGGGACAGGGTGAACACTGAAGCTTTCTTT
>NA|TRBJ1-6|NA|TRBV7-9
CASSQGQGSNSPLHF
TGTGCCAGCTCCCAAGGCCAGGGGAGTAATTCACCCCTCCACTTT
>NA|TRBJ1-3|NA|TRBV7-8
CASSSQGTDTIYF
TGTGCCAGCAGCTCACAGGGTACCGACACCATATATTTT
>TRBD2|TRBJ2-1|NA|TRBV11-3
CASSPKGTSGYNEQFF
TGTGCCAGCAGCCCGAAAGGGACTAGCGGCTACAATGAGCAGTTCTTC
>TRBD2|TRBJ2-7|NA|TRBV3-1/TRBV3-2
CASSLLGLAGDVEQYF
TGTGCCAGCAGCCTTCTCGGGCTAGCGGGAGATGTCGAGCAGTACTTC
>NA|TRBJ1-1|NA|TRBV30
CAWSWHSENTEAFF
TGTGCCTGGAGTTGGCATTCCGAGAACACTGAAGCTTTCTTT
>TRBD1|TRBJ1-5|few|TRBV5-1
CASSLTGQFSNQPQHF
TGCGCCAGCAGCCTCACGGGACAGTTTAGCAATCAGCCCCAGCATTTT
>TRBD1|TRBJ1-2|once|TRBV27
CASSPTGSYGYTF
TGTGCCAGCAGCCCGACAGGGAGCTATGGCTACACCTTC
>TRBD1|TRBJ1-2|NA|TRBV2
CASGRDRINYGYTF
TGTGCCAGCGGCCGGGACAGAATTAACTATGGCTACACCTTC
>TRBD2|TRBJ2-1|NA|TRBV24-1
CATSEPTSGSSYNEQFF
TGTGCCACCAGTGAACCCACTAGCGGAAGCTCCTACAATGAGCAGTTCTTC
>NA|TRBJ2-3|few|TRBV18
CASSRVREDTQYF
TGTGCCAGCTCCCGGGTCAGAGAAGATACGCAGTATTTT
>NA|TRBJ2-3|few|TRBV7-9
CASSLPRSGRKGTDTQYF
TGTGCCAGCAGCCTCCCACGCTCGGGGAGAAAGGGCACAGATACGCAGTATTTT
>TRBD2|TRBJ2-3|once|TRBV30
CAWSPPGLAGHTDTQYF
TGTGCCTGGAGTCCCCCGGGACTAGCGGGGCACACAGATACGCAGTATTTT
>NA|TRBJ1-1|once|TRBV7-9
CASSFNSVRNTEAFF
TGTGCCAGCAGTTTTAATTCGGTTAGGAACACTGAAGCTTTCTTT
>NA|TRBJ1-2|few|TRBV14
CASSLSNYGYTF
TGTGCCAGCAGCCTAAGCAACTATGGCTACACCTTC
>TRBD2|TRBJ2-7|NA|TRBV6-5
CASRWTSGYEQYF
TGTGCCAGCAGGTGGACTAGCGGGTACGAGCAGTACTTC
>NA|TRBJ2-1|NA|TRBV7-8
CASSLTQGRQSQYNEQFF
TGTGCCAGCAGCCTAACCCAGGGGCGACAGTCTCAGTACAATGAGCAGTTCTTC